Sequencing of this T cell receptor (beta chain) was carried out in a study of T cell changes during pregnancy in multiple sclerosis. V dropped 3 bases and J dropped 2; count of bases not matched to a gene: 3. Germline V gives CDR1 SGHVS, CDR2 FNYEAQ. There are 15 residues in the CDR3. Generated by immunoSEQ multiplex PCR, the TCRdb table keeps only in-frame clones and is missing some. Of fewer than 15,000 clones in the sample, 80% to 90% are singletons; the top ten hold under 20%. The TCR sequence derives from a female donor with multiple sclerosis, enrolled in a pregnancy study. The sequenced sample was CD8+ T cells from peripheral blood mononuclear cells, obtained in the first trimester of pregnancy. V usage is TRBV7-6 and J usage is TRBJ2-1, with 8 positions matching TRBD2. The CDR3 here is CASSFGTRPYNEQFF. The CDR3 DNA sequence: TGTGCCAGCAGCTTTGGGACTAGACCCTACAATGAGCAGTTCTTC.